This T cell receptor beta chain was sequenced for a study of T-cell reconstitution after alpha-beta-depleted transplantation in children. Study-level results: Two months or so post-transplant, alpha-beta T cells reportedly derived from several hundred expanded graft clones. The high TCRbeta diversity at day 60 in some patients came from surviving recipient T cells and thymic progenitors. It was newly produced T cells that mostly accounted for T-cell counts and diversity one year after transplant.

To note about this clonotype: Its matching antigen is unknown.

A library of TCRbeta sequences, prepared with unique molecular identifiers, was generated. TCRdb processed the PCR reads anew with MiXCR; each CDR3 protein has one entry. The sample yields about 110,000 distinct CDR3 sequences, about a tenth seen once. The CDR3 has 14 residues. CDR1 and CDR2 from the germline V gene are MDHEN and SYDVKM. V dropped 1 base and J dropped 7 bases, with 10 bases sitting between them. This sequence originates from a boy aged 2 to 10 with acute lymphoblastic leukemia, due to receive a stem cell transplant. Sequences were derived from PBMCs, sampled before TCRalphabeta/CD19-depleted stem cell transplant. The rearrangement joins TRBV28 to TRBJ2-2; no definite D call. CDR3 amino acids: CASSLLGSIGELFF. CDR3 coding DNA: TGTGCCAGCAGTTTATTAGGAAGCATCGGGGAGCTGTTTTTT. Full variable domain (missing parts from reference TRBV28 and TRBJ2-2): DVKVTQSSRYLVKRTGEKVFLECVQDMDHENMFWYRQDPGLGLRLIYFSYDVKMKEKGDIPEGYSVSREKKERFSLILESASTNQTSMYLCASSLLGSIGELFFGEGSRLTVL.